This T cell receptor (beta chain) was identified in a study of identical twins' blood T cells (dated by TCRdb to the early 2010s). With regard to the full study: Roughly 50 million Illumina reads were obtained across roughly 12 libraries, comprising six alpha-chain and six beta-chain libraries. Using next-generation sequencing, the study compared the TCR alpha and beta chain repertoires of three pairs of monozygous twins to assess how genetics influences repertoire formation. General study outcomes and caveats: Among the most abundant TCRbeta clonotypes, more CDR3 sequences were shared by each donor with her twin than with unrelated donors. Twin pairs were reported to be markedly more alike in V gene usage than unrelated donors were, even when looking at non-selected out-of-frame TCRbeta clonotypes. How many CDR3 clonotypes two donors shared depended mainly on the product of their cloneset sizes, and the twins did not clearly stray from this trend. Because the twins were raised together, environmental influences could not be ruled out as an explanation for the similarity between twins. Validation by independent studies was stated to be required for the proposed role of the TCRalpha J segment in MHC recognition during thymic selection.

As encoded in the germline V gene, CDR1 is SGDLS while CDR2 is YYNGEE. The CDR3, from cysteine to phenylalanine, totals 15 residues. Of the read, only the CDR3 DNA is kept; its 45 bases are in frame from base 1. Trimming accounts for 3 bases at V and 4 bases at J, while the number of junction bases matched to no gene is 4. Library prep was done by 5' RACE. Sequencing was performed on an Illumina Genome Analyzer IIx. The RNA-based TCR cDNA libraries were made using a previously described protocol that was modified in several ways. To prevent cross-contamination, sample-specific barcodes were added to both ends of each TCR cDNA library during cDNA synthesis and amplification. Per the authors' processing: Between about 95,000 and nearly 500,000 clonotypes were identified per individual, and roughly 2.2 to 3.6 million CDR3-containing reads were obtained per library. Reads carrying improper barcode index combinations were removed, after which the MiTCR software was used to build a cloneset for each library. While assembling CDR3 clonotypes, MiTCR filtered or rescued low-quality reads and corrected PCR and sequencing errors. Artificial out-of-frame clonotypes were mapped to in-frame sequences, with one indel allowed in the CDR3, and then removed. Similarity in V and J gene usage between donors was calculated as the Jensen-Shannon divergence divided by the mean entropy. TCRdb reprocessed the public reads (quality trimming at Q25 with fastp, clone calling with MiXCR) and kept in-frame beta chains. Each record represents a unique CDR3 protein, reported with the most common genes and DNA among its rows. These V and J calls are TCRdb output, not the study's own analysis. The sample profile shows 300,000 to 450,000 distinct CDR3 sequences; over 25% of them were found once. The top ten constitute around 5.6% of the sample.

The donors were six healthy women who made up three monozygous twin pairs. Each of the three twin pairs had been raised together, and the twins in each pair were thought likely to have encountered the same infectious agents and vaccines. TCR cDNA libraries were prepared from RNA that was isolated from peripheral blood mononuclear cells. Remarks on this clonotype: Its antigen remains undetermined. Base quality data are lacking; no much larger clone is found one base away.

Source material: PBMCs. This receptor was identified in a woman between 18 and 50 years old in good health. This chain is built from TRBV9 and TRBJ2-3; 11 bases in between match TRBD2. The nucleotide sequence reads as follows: TGTGCCAGCAGCGCGGGACTAGCGGAGTCAGATACGCAGTATTTT. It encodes CASSAGLAESDTQYF.